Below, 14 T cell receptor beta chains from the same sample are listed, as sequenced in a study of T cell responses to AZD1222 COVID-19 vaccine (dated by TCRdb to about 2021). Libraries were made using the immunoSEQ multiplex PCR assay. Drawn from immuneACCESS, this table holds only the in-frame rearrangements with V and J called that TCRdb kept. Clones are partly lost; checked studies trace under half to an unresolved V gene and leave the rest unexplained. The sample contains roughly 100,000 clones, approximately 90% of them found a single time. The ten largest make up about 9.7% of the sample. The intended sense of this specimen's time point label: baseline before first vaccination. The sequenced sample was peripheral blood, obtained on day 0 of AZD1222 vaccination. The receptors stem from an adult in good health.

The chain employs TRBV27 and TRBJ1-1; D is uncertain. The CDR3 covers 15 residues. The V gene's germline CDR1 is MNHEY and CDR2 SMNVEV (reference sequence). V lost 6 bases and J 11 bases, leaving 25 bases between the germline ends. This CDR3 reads CASRNDVLSPQAAFF. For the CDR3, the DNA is TGTGCCAGCAGAAACGACGTTTTGTCACCTCAGGCGGCTTTCTTT.

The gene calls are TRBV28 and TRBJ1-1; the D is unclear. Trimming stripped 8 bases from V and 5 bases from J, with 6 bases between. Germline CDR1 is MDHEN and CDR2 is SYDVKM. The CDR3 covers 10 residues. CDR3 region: CASGVTEAFF. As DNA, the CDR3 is TGTGCCAGCGGAGTGACTGAAGCTTTCTTT. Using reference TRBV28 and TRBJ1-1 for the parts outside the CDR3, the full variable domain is DVKVTQSSRYLVKRTGEKVFLECVQDMDHENMFWYRQDPGLGLRLIYFSYDVKMKEKGDIPEGYSVSREKKERFSLILESASTNQTSMYLCASGVTEAFFGQGTRLTVV.

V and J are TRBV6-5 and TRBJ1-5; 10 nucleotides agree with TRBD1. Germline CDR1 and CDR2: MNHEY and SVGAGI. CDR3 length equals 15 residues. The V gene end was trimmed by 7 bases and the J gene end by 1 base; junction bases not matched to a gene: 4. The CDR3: CASTSGQGSNQPQHF. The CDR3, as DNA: TGTGCCAGCACCTCGGGACAGGGGAGCAATCAGCCCCAGCATTTT.

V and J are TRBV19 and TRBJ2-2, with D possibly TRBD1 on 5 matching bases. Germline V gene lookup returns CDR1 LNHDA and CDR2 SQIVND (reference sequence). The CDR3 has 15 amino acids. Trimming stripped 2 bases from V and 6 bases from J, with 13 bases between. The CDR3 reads CASSIRGGRAGELFF. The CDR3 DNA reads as TGTGCCAGTAGTATAAGGGGCGGTAGGGCCGGGGAGCTGTTTTTT.

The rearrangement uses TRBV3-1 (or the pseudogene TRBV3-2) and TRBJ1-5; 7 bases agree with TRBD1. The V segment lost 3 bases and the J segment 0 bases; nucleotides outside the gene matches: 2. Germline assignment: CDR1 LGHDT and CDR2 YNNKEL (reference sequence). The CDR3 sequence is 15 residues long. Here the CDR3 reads CASSQDRYSNQPQHF. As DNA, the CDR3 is TGTGCCAGCAGCCAGGACAGGTATAGCAATCAGCCCCAGCATTTT.

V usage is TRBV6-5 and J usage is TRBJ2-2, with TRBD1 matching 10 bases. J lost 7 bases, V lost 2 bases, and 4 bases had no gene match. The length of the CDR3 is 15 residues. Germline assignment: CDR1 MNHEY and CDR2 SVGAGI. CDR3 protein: CASSYQGQGIGELFF. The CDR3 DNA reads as TGTGCCAGCAGTTACCAGGGACAGGGGATCGGGGAGCTGTTTTTT.

CDR3 in DNA: TGTGCCAGCAGCTCGCGATCCAAGACCTCAGGGTTACCCCTCCACTTT. It encodes CASSSRSKTSGLPLHF. This chain connects TRBV5-8 to TRBJ1-6; D may be TRBD1 (5 bases). The V end lost 3 bases, the J end lost 12 bases, and 22 bases lay between the germline ends. This CDR3 is built from 16 residues. Germline V gives CDR1 SGHTS, CDR2 YDEGEE.

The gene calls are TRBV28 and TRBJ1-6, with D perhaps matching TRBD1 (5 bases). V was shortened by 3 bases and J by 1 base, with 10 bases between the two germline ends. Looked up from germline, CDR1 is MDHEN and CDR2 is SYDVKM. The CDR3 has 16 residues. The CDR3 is CASSFRGRSYNSPLHF. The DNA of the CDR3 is TGTGCCAGCAGTTTCCGGGGCAGGTCCTATAATTCACCCCTCCACTTT.

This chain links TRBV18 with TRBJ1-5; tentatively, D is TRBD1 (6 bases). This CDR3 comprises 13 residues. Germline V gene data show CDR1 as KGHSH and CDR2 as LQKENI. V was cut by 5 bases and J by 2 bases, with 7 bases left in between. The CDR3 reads CASSSGGNQPQHF. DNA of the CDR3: TGTGCCAGCTCATCAGGGGGCAATCAGCCCCAGCATTTT.

Written as DNA, the CDR3 is TGCAGCGCTGGACACAACACCGGGGAGCTGTTTTTT. It specifies CSAGHNTGELFF. V gene TRBV29-1 combines with J gene TRBJ2-2; D possibly corresponds to TRBD1 (5 bases). CDR1 is SQVTM, CDR2 ANQGSEA, per germline. The V end lost 7 bases, the J end lost 2 bases, and 8 bases lay between the germline ends. The CDR3 is 12 residues long.

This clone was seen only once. Written as DNA, the CDR3 is TGTGCCAGCAGCCCGGGACAGGGCCTTTCCTACGAGCAGTACTTC. It translates to CASSPGQGLSYEQYF. The V gene is TRBV4-2, the J gene TRBJ2-7, with 9 bases fitting TRBD1. The CDR3 extends over 15 amino acids. The trim removed 4 bases at V and 1 base at J, leaving 5 bases unmatched. CDR1 and CDR2 (germline): LGHNA, YNFKEQ.

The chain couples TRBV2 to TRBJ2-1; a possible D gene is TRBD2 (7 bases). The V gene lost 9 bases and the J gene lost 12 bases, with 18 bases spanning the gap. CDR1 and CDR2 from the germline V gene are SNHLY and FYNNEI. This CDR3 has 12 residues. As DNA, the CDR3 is TGTGCCAGTCAAAGGGGAGGGGGACGGCAGTTCTTC. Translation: CASQRGGGRQFF.

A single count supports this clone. In nucleotides, the CDR3 is TGTGCCAGCATAGCTAGCGGGAGGAATGAGCAGTTCTTC. Its translation: CASIASGRNEQFF. This chain links TRBV6-5 with TRBJ2-1; 11 bases align to TRBD2. The CDR3 loop spans 13 amino acids. J was trimmed by 7 bases and V by 7 bases; bases with no gene match: 3. The germline CDR1 and CDR2 sequences are MNHEY and SVGAGI.

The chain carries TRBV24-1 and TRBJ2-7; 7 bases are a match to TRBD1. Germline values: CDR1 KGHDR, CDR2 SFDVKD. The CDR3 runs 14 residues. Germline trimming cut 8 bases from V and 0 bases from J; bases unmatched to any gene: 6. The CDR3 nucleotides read TGTGCCACCACCCAGACAGGGTACTCCTACGAGCAGTACTTC. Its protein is CATTQTGYSYEQYF.